Listed below are T cell receptor beta chains from one sample, sequenced in a study of shared clonotypes between healthy human individuals. Sequenced by immunoSEQ multiplex PCR; TCRdb stores in-frame clones only, minus some. The sample contains 1 million to 1.3 million clones, roughly 74% of which appear only once. The sequenced sample consisted of memory CD4+ T cells from PBMCs. All receptors derive from a young man in good health. Some clones in this sample may be carry-over from other donors' samples. CDR3s include the opening cysteine and the closing phenylalanine or tryptophan. Each record gives: clone size, J gene, V gene, D gene, CDR3 DNA, CDR3 protein. The D gene is left open where the match is weak. Expanded clones are given a class, and other clones once, few, many or no size at all.

clone size: NA
J gene: TRBJ1-5
V gene: TRBV7-2
D gene: NA
CDR3 DNA: TGTGCCAGCAGCTTCGGGTCAGGGTATCAGCCCCAGCATTTT
CDR3 protein: CASSFGSGYQPQHF

clone size: NA
J gene: TRBJ2-1
V gene: TRBV9
D gene: TRBD1
CDR3 DNA: TGTGCCAGCAGCGTACGGGGACAGGGGTGGAATGAGCAGTTCTTC
CDR3 protein: CASSVRGQGWNEQFF

clone size: few
J gene: TRBJ2-3
V gene: TRBV5-1
D gene: NA
CDR3 DNA: TGCGCCAGCAGCTTGGGGGAATCTAGCACAGATACGCAGTATTTT
CDR3 protein: CASSLGESSTDTQYF

clone size: once
J gene: TRBJ2-7
V gene: TRBV10-3
D gene: NA
CDR3 DNA: TGTGCCATCAGCCCCTGGCTGGATACACCCTACGAGCAGTACTTC
CDR3 protein: CAISPWLDTPYEQYF

clone size: once
J gene: TRBJ2-1
V gene: TRBV29-1
D gene: TRBD1
CDR3 DNA: TGCAGCGTTGAGCCTCGGACAGGCCCTGTCGATGAGCAGTTCTTC
CDR3 protein: CSVEPRTGPVDEQFF

clone size: NA
J gene: TRBJ1-2
V gene: TRBV5-4
D gene: TRBD1
CDR3 DNA: TGTGCCAGCAGCTTGCCAGGGGGCCACTATGGCTACACCTTC
CDR3 protein: CASSLPGGHYGYTF

clone size: NA
J gene: TRBJ2-7
V gene: TRBV9
D gene: TRBD2
CDR3 DNA: TGTGCCAGCAGCCGAACTAGCGGAACTTACGAGCAGTACTTC
CDR3 protein: CASSRTSGTYEQYF

clone size: NA
J gene: TRBJ2-2
V gene: TRBV28
D gene: TRBD2
CDR3 DNA: TGTGCCAGCAGGCCAACTAGCGGGGAAGACACCGGGGAGCTGTTTTTT
CDR3 protein: CASRPTSGEDTGELFF

clone size: NA
J gene: TRBJ1-5
V gene: TRBV15
D gene: NA
CDR3 DNA: TGTGCCACCAGCGGGGGACGGGGTCAGCCCCAGCATTTT
CDR3 protein: CATSGGRGQPQHF

clone size: NA
J gene: TRBJ2-4
V gene: TRBV25-1
D gene: TRBD2
CDR3 DNA: TGTGCCAGCAGTGAACAGAGAGGCGGGGGAGTGAACATTCAGTACTTC
CDR3 protein: CASSEQRGGGVNIQYF

clone size: many
J gene: TRBJ2-1
V gene: TRBV20-1
D gene: NA
CDR3 DNA: TGCAGTGCCCAAGGGGTAAATGAGCAGTTCTTC
CDR3 protein: CSAQGVNEQFF

clone size: NA
J gene: TRBJ1-1
V gene: TRBV19
D gene: NA
CDR3 DNA: TGTGCCAGTAGTTTTCTCTCCCCCCCGCAGAACACTGAAGCTTTCTTT
CDR3 protein: CASSFLSPPQNTEAFF

clone size: NA
J gene: TRBJ2-3
V gene: TRBV6-6
D gene: NA
CDR3 DNA: TGTGCCAGTTTCGATCCCTCGGATACGCAGTATTTT
CDR3 protein: CASFDPSDTQYF

clone size: NA
J gene: TRBJ1-2
V gene: TRBV10-3
D gene: NA
CDR3 DNA: TGTGCCATCAGTGACACAACAGGGATCAACTATGGCTACACCTTC
CDR3 protein: CAISDTTGINYGYTF

clone size: NA
J gene: TRBJ1-2
V gene: TRBV29-1
D gene: NA
CDR3 DNA: TGCAGCGCCGGCGTTGCAGGCTACACCTTC
CDR3 protein: CSAGVAGYTF

clone size: NA
J gene: TRBJ1-2
V gene: TRBV11-2
D gene: TRBD1
CDR3 DNA: TGTGCCAGCAGCCCTATCAGACAGGGAGGATTGCAAGGCTACACCTTC
CDR3 protein: CASSPIRQGGLQGYTF

clone size: NA
J gene: TRBJ2-2
V gene: TRBV7-7
D gene: NA
CDR3 DNA: TGTGCCAGCAGCTTAACCAGGGGTCCCGGGGAGCTGTTTTTT
CDR3 protein: CASSLTRGPGELFF

clone size: NA
J gene: TRBJ1-4
V gene: TRBV6-1
D gene: NA
CDR3 DNA: TGTGCCAGCTGCCAAACACCTAATGAAAAACTGTTTTTT
CDR3 protein: CASCQTPNEKLFF

clone size: NA
J gene: TRBJ2-1
V gene: TRBV5-4
D gene: TRBD2
CDR3 DNA: TGTGCCAGCAGCGAACCTGGACTAGCGGCGGACAATGAGCAGTTCTTC
CDR3 protein: CASSEPGLAADNEQFF

clone size: many
J gene: TRBJ1-1
V gene: TRBV7-8
D gene: NA
CDR3 DNA: TGTGCCAGCAGCTTTTTAAACACTGAAGCTTTCTTT
CDR3 protein: CASSFLNTEAFF

clone size: once
J gene: TRBJ2-3
V gene: TRBV30
D gene: NA
CDR3 DNA: TGTGCCGCGGATACCACAGATACGCAGTATTTT
CDR3 protein: CAADTTDTQYF

clone size: NA
J gene: TRBJ2-1
V gene: TRBV2
D gene: NA
CDR3 DNA: TGTGCCAGCACCTCGGCGGGCTCGAACAATGAGCAGTTCTTC
CDR3 protein: CASTSAGSNNEQFF

clone size: NA
J gene: TRBJ1-1
V gene: TRBV29-1
D gene: TRBD1
CDR3 DNA: TGCAGCTCCCCTCCCCCCCGGGACAGGGTAATAGACGCTTTCTTT
CDR3 protein: CSSPPPRDRVIDAFF

clone size: NA
J gene: TRBJ2-2
V gene: TRBV28
D gene: NA
CDR3 DNA: TGTGCCAGCAGTTTAGGTACCGGGGAGCTGTTTTTT
CDR3 protein: CASSLGTGELFF

clone size: once
J gene: TRBJ2-7
V gene: TRBV28
D gene: NA
CDR3 DNA: TGTGCCAGCAGTTTAGGTGGTTACGAGCAGTACTTC
CDR3 protein: CASSLGGYEQYF

clone size: few
J gene: TRBJ2-1
V gene: TRBV5-6
D gene: TRBD2
CDR3 DNA: TGTGCCAGCAGCTTGGAGGGACTAGCGTTCACCTACAATGAGCAGTTCTTC
CDR3 protein: CASSLEGLAFTYNEQFF

clone size: NA
J gene: TRBJ2-7
V gene: TRBV7-8
D gene: TRBD1
CDR3 DNA: TGTGCCAGCAGCTTAGGGACAGGGGGCTACGCCGAGCAGTACTTC
CDR3 protein: CASSLGTGGYAEQYF

clone size: NA
J gene: TRBJ2-7
V gene: TRBV27
D gene: TRBD1
CDR3 DNA: TGTGCCAGCAGTAGGACAGGGGTGTACGAGCAGTACTTC
CDR3 protein: CASSRTGVYEQYF

clone size: NA
J gene: TRBJ2-7
V gene: TRBV6-6
D gene: NA
CDR3 DNA: TGTGCCAGCATGCGAGGCGGAACCTACGAGCAGTACTTC
CDR3 protein: CASMRGGTYEQYF

clone size: once
J gene: TRBJ1-3
V gene: TRBV6-1
D gene: TRBD1
CDR3 DNA: TGTGCCAGCAGTCAGGGGGCCTCTGGAAACACCATATATTTT
CDR3 protein: CASSQGASGNTIYF